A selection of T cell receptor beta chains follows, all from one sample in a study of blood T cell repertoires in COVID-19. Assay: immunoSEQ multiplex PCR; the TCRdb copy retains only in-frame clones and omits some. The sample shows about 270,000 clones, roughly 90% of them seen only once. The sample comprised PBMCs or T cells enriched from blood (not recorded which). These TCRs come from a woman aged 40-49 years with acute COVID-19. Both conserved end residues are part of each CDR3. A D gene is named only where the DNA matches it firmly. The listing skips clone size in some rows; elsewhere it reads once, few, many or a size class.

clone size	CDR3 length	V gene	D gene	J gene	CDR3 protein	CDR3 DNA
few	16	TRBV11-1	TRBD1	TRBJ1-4	CASSSRTTGLNEKLFF	TGTGCCAGCAGCTCACGAACGACAGGGCTTAATGAAAAACTGTTTTTT
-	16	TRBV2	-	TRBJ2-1	CASSDWLNRDYNEQFF	TGTGCCAGCAGTGATTGGTTGAACAGAGACTACAATGAGCAGTTCTTC
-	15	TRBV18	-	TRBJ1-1	CASSDPGRLDTEAFF	TGTGCCAGCTCGGACCCAGGGCGGTTGGACACTGAAGCTTTCTTT
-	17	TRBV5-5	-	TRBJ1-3	CASSSFPTASSGNTIYF	TGTGCCAGCAGCTCGTTCCCGACAGCGAGCTCTGGAAACACCATATATTTT
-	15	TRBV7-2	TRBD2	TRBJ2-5	CASSHYRREGETQYF	TGTGCCAGCAGCCACTACCGCAGGGAGGGAGAGACCCAGTACTTC
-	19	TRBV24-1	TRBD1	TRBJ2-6	CATSDLPGQGFSGANVLTF	TGTGCCACCAGTGACCTCCCGGGACAGGGGTTCTCTGGGGCCAACGTCCTGACTTTC
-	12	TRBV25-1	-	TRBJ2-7	CASSDLRVEQYF	TGTGCCAGCAGTGATCTCCGGGTCGAGCAGTACTTC
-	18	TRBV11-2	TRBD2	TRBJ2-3	CASSSPGLAGGFTDTQYF	TGTGCCAGCAGCTCCCCGGGGCTAGCGGGGGGATTCACAGATACGCAGTATTTT
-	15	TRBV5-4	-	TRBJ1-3	CASSSDLRRENTIYF	TGTGCCAGCAGTTCGGACCTCCGACGGGAAAACACCATATATTTT
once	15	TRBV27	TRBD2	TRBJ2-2	CASRPSGKNTGELFF	TGTGCCAGCAGACCTAGCGGGAAGAACACCGGGGAGCTGTTTTTT
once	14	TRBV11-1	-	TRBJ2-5	CASSPRDPSPGQYF	TGTGCCAGCAGCCCGCGGGACCCCTCCCCTGGCCAGTACTTC
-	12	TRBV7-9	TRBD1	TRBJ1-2	CASGQANYGYTF	TGTGCCAGTGGACAGGCTAACTATGGCTACACCTTC
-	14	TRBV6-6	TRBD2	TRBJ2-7	CASSPSGWSNEQYF	TGTGCCAGCAGCCCTAGCGGCTGGAGTAACGAGCAGTACTTC
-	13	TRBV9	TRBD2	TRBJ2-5	CASSVSGVETQYF	TGTGCCAGCAGCGTTAGCGGGGTAGAGACCCAGTACTTC
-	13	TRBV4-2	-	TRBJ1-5	CASSQESDQPQHF	TGTGCCAGCAGCCAAGAGAGCGATCAGCCCCAGCATTTT
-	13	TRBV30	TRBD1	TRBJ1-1	CAWADRGYTEAFF	TGTGCCTGGGCCGACAGGGGCTACACTGAAGCTTTCTTT
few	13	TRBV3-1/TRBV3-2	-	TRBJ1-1	CASSPRLNTEAFF	TGTGCCAGCAGCCCGAGATTGAACACTGAAGCTTTCTTT
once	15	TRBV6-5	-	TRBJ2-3	CASSRNRVSTDTQYF	TGTGCCAGCAGTCGAAACAGGGTTAGCACAGATACGCAGTATTTT
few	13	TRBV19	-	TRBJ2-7	CATLAGSAYEQYF	TGTGCCACCCTTGCGGGGTCGGCCTACGAGCAGTACTTC
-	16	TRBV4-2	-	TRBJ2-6	CASSPRGYSGANVLTF	TGTGCCAGCAGCCCTCGCGGCTACTCTGGGGCCAACGTCCTGACTTTC
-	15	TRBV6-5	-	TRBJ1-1	CASSYSRRGGTEAFF	TGTGCCAGCAGTTACTCGAGGCGGGGGGGCACTGAAGCTTTCTTT
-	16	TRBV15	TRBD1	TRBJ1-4	CATSREGRGRGEKLFF	TGTGCCACCAGCAGAGAGGGAAGGGGGCGGGGTGAAAAACTGTTTTTT
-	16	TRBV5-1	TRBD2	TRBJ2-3	CASSLDRGGSTDTQYF	TGCGCCAGCAGCCTGGATCGGGGGGGTAGCACAGATACGCAGTATTTT
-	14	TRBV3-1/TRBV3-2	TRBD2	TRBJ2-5	CASSRGTSGETQYF	TGTGCCAGCTCCCGGGGGACTAGCGGTGAGACCCAGTACTTC
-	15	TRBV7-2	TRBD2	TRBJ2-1	CASSRTSGEINEQFF	TGTGCCAGCAGCCGCACTAGCGGAGAGATTAATGAGCAGTTCTTC
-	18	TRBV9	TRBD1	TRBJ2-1	CASSVRDRLRGLQDEQFF	TGTGCCAGCAGCGTAAGGGACAGGCTAAGGGGGCTACAGGATGAGCAGTTCTTC
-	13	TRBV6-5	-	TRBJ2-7	CASSYSSSYEQYF	TGTGCCAGCAGTTACTCCTCCTCCTACGAGCAGTACTTC
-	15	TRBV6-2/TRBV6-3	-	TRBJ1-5	CASSFFPGGNQPQHF	TGTGCCAGCAGTTTTTTTCCCGGGGGCAATCAGCCCCAGCATTTT
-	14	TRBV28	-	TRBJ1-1	CASTQGSLNTEAFF	TGTGCCAGCACCCAGGGATCGTTGAACACTGAAGCTTTCTTT
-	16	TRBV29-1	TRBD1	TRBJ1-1	CSVELQGGGMNTEAFF	TGCAGCGTTGAGCTACAGGGGGGCGGTATGAACACTGAAGCTTTCTTT
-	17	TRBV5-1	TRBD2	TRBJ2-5	CASSVGLAGGPQETQYF	TGCGCCAGCAGCGTAGGACTAGCGGGGGGGCCCCAAGAGACCCAGTACTTC
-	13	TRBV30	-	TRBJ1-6	CAWERQPNSPLHF	TGTGCCTGGGAAAGACAGCCTAATTCACCCCTCCACTTT
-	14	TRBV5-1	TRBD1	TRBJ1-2	CASSLGTGPYGYTF	TGCGCCAGCAGCTTGGGGACAGGCCCCTATGGCTACACCTTC
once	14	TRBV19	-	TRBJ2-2	CASSIAANTGELFF	TGTGCCAGTAGTATTGCGGCGAACACCGGGGAGCTGTTTTTT
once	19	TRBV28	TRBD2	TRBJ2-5	CASSLNGLGGTSGMKTQYF	TGTGCCAGCAGTTTAAATGGTTTGGGAGGGACTAGCGGGATGAAGACCCAGTACTTC
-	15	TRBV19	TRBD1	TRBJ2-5	CASSMKTGVRETQYF	TGTGCCAGTAGTATGAAAACAGGGGTGCGGGAGACCCAGTACTTC
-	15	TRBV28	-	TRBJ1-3	CASSWSGGTGNTIYF	TGTGCCAGCAGCTGGTCGGGAGGAACTGGAAACACCATATATTTT
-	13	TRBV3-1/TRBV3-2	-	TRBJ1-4	CASSQAGFEKLFF	TGTGCCAGCAGCCAGGCAGGGTTCGAAAAACTGTTTTTT
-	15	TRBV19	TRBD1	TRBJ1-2	CASSFTTGGAHGYTF	TGTGCCAGTAGTTTTACGACAGGGGGCGCACATGGCTACACCTTC
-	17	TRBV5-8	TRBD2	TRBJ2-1	CASSHQGGGLIYNEQFF	TGTGCCAGCAGCCACCAGGGCGGGGGGTTGATTTACAATGAGCAGTTCTTC
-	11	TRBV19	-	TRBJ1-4	CASNQGEKLFF	TGTGCCAGTAACCAGGGCGAAAAACTGTTTTTT
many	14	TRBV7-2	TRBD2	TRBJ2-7	CASSPALSGKSQYF	TGTGCCAGCAGCCCGGCCCTAAGCGGGAAATCTCAGTACTTC
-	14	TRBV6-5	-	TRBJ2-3	CASMKWGGSDTQYF	TGTGCCAGCATGAAGTGGGGGGGCAGTGATACGCAGTATTTT
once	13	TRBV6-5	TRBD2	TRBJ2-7	CATSSGAFYEQYF	TGTGCCACCTCCAGCGGGGCCTTCTACGAGCAGTACTTC
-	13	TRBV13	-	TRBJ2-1	CASTTTGYNEQFF	TGTGCCAGCACCACGACAGGATACAATGAGCAGTTCTTC
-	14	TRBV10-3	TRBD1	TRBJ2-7	CAIRKTGDSYEQYF	TGTGCCATCAGGAAGACAGGGGACTCCTACGAGCAGTACTTC
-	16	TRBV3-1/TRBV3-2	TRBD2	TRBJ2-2	CASSQNLGLANGELFF	TGTGCCAGCAGCCAAAACCTCGGACTAGCCAACGGGGAGCTGTTTTTT